This T cell receptor (beta chain) comes out of a study of shared clonotypes between healthy human individuals. Findings of the study overall: It was the non-shared clonotypes that had lower generation probabilities than clonotypes shared by all four donors. Incompleteness in sorted-subset sequencing, despite large depth, was shown by rarefaction.

On this clone itself: Its antigen is not identified.

Per the original data handling: Quality scores were absent from the junction-only immunoSEQ sequences, so filtering differed. TCRdb keeps only in-frame clones here, not all; method: immunoSEQ multiplex PCR. The DNA was the basis for D and trimming; V, J and clone size are from that table. The data show about 650,000 clones, roughly 96% seen once. V was trimmed by 2 bases and J by 10 bases, leaving 24 bases between them. Germline V CDR1 and CDR2: SNHLY, FYNNEI. CDR3 size: 17 residues. CD45RO-negative cells were positively selected for CCR7, leaving out terminally differentiated effector memory CD45RA+ cells.

This receptor was obtained from a woman aged 30 to 39 in good health. The chain links TRBV2 to TRBJ2-1, with D maybe TRBD2 (6 bases). The sequenced material came from naive CD8+ T cells sorted from blood. The CDR3 loop is CASSERIGLAGGGEQFF. The CDR3 coding sequence is TGTGCCAGCAGTGAACGTATTGGGCTAGCCGGGGGTGGGGAGCAGTTCTTC.